This TCR beta chain derives from a study of response to subunit inactivated influenza vaccine. Study observations and caveats: Researchers suggested that each seasonal influenza vaccination recruits few new T cells.

Losses at the gene ends were 3 bases for V and 6 bases for J; bases not matched to a gene: 8. Germline V CDR1 and CDR2: MDHEN, SYDVKM. The CDR3 has 15 amino acids. The sample holds many counts of this clonotype. Antigen: not known. TCRdb recomputed calls from the RT-PCR reads with MiXCR, one row per CDR3 protein. This sample has approximately 230,000 distinct CDR3 sequences, with 9% to 15% found just once. This chain joins TRBV28 and TRBJ2-3; 8 nucleotides match TRBD2. Sequenced here: non-naive T cells sorted from PBMCs, sampled roughly 15 days before vaccination. The sequence was obtained from a man in his fifties or sixties who received an inactivated influenza vaccine. CDR3 sequence reads: CASSFRSGRSDTQYF. CDR3 DNA: TGTGCCAGCAGTTTTAGAAGCGGGAGATCTGATACGCAGTATTTT.